Detailed here is one TCR beta chain. This specimen belongs to a study of T-cell reconstitution after alpha-beta-depleted transplantation in children. CDR1 LGHNA and CDR2 YSLEER come from the germline V gene. This CDR3 has 13 residues. V was trimmed by 0 bases and J by 9 bases, leaving 9 bases between them. Construction of the TCRbeta library involved unique molecular identifiers. TCRdb passed the PCR reads through MiXCR, listing each CDR3 protein once. The sample records about 610,000 distinct CDR3 sequences, over 9.5% being singletons. This chain uses TRBV4-3 with TRBJ2-1; the D gene is possibly TRBD2 (5 bases). This clonotype originated in a human donor who donated a stem cell graft to a child with acute myeloid leukemia. Sequencing was performed on PBMCs from the stem cell graft donor, taken from the stem cell graft. The DNA for the CDR3 is TGCGCCAGCAGCCAAGATCAAGGAGGTGAGCAGTTCTTC. Translating it yields CASSQDQGGEQFF.